This T cell receptor beta chain comes out of a study of T cell changes during pregnancy in multiple sclerosis. There are 13 residues in the CDR3. From germline, CDR1 is LNHDA and CDR2 SQIVND (reference sequence). V was shortened by 3 bases and J by 2 bases, with 7 bases between the two germline ends. The table came from immunoSEQ multiplex PCR; TCRdb's copy has only in-frame clones and leaves some out. The top ten hold 0.85% of the sample, which has tens of thousands of clones, about 92% seen once. This receptor was obtained from a female donor with multiple sclerosis, enrolled in a pregnancy study. V is TRBV19 and J is TRBJ1-2; D might be TRBD1 (6 bases). The specimen was peripheral blood, collected in the first trimester of pregnancy. CDR3 nucleotides: TGTGCCAGTAGTATGGGGGCGAACTATGGCTACACCTTC. It yields the protein CASSMGANYGYTF. Supplemented by reference TRBV19 and TRBJ1-2, the full variable domain reads DGGITQSPKYLFRKEGQNVTLSCEQNLNHDAMYWYRQDPGQGLRLIYYSQIVNDFQKGDIAEGYSVSREKKESFPLTVTSAQKNPTAFYLCASSMGANYGYTFGSGTRLTVV.